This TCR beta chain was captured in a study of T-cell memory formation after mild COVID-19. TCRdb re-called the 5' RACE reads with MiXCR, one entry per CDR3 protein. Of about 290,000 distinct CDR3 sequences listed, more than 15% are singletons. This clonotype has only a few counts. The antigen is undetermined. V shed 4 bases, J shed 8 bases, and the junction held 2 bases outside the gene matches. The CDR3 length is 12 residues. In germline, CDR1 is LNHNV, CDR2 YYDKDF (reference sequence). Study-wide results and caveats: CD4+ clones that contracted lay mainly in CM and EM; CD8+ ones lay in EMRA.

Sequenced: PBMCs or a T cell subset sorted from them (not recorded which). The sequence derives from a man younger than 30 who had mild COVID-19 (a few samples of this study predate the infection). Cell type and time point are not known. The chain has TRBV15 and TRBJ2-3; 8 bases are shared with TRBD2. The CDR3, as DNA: TGTGCCACCAGCATTAGCGGGGTTACGCAGTATTTT. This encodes CATSISGVTQYF.